The rows below give T cell receptor beta chains drawn from one sample of a study of regulatory T cells in long-lasting Graves disease. TCRdb re-called the multiplex PCR reads with MiXCR, one entry per CDR3 protein. The sample gives around 240,000 distinct CDR3 sequences, around a sixth of which show up once; around 15% is in the top ten. Separately, the same data were catalogued under a study of T cells in Graves' hyperthyroidism and ophthalmopathy.

The sample consisted of peripheral blood mononuclear cells (PBMCs), taken at new diagnosis, from a patient treated with antithyroid drugs. These receptors originate from a woman in her 30s with Graves disease. Both conserved end residues are part of each CDR3. Each record gives: J gene, clone size, V gene, D gene, CDR3 DNA, CDR3 protein. A D gene is named only where the DNA matches it firmly. Clone size is not always given. Where it is, it says once, few, many or a class for expanded clones.

j_call: TRBJ1-2; clone_size: many; v_call: TRBV5-5; d_call: NA; cdr3_nt: TGTGCCAACAGCTTTGACCCGCGGGGCAACTATGGCTACACCTTC; cdr3_aa: CANSFDPRGNYGYTF
j_call: TRBJ2-7; clone_size: many; v_call: TRBV5-5; d_call: TRBD1; cdr3_nt: TGTGCCAGCAGCGTACAGGGGCCCGCCTACGAGCAGTACTTC; cdr3_aa: CASSVQGPAYEQYF
j_call: TRBJ1-4; clone_size: many; v_call: TRBV25-1; d_call: NA; cdr3_nt: TGTGCCAGCAGTGACCGACGGTGGGGTGAAAAACTGTTTTTT; cdr3_aa: CASSDRRWGEKLFF
j_call: TRBJ2-1; clone_size: many; v_call: TRBV5-1; d_call: NA; cdr3_nt: TGCGCCAGCAGTTTAACGGGACATACCTACAATGAGCAGTTCTTC; cdr3_aa: CASSLTGHTYNEQFF
j_call: TRBJ1-1; clone_size: many; v_call: TRBV18; d_call: TRBD1; cdr3_nt: TGTGCCAGCTTCCCTACATACAGGGGCACTGAAGCTTTCTTT; cdr3_aa: CASFPTYRGTEAFF
j_call: TRBJ2-3; clone_size: NA; v_call: TRBV7-9; d_call: NA; cdr3_nt: TGTGCCAGCAGCTTCGGGTCCCCTAGCACAGATACGCAGTATTTT; cdr3_aa: CASSFGSPSTDTQYF
j_call: TRBJ1-1; clone_size: many; v_call: TRBV9; d_call: TRBD1; cdr3_nt: TGTGCCAGCAGCGTAGCCGGGACAGGGGTCTTGAACACTGAAGCTTTCTTT; cdr3_aa: CASSVAGTGVLNTEAFF
j_call: TRBJ1-1; clone_size: many; v_call: TRBV7-8; d_call: NA; cdr3_nt: TGTGCCAGCAGCTTATCCCCCGGGCGGTCGAACACTGAAGCTTTCTTT; cdr3_aa: CASSLSPGRSNTEAFF
j_call: TRBJ2-4; clone_size: NA; v_call: TRBV4-1; d_call: NA; cdr3_nt: TGCGCCAGCAGCCAAGTGGGTGACAGCAGTATTCCCGTAAACATTCAGTACTTC; cdr3_aa: CASSQVGDSSIPVNIQYF
j_call: TRBJ1-5; clone_size: many; v_call: TRBV12-3/TRBV12-4; d_call: NA; cdr3_nt: TGTGCCAGCAGTTTAGCGGTATCCGGGGAGAAGCCCCAGCATTTT; cdr3_aa: CASSLAVSGEKPQHF
j_call: TRBJ2-7; clone_size: many; v_call: TRBV7-6; d_call: NA; cdr3_nt: TGTGCCAGCAGCTTAGGAAGGGGGACGGGCTCCTACGAGCAGTACTTC; cdr3_aa: CASSLGRGTGSYEQYF
j_call: TRBJ1-1; clone_size: many; v_call: TRBV15; d_call: TRBD1; cdr3_nt: TGTGCCACCAGGGGACAGGTTAACACTGAAGCTTTCTTT; cdr3_aa: CATRGQVNTEAFF
j_call: TRBJ2-1; clone_size: many; v_call: TRBV20-1; d_call: TRBD2; cdr3_nt: TGCAGTGCCTCTCGGACTAGCGGGGATCGGAATGAGCAGTTCTTC; cdr3_aa: CSASRTSGDRNEQFF
j_call: TRBJ1-6; clone_size: many; v_call: TRBV18; d_call: TRBD1; cdr3_nt: TGTGCCAGCTCACGGGTGACAGGGGGCGATTCACCCCTCCACTTT; cdr3_aa: CASSRVTGGDSPLHF
j_call: TRBJ1-5; clone_size: many; v_call: TRBV19; d_call: NA; cdr3_nt: TGTGCCAGTAGTGCCTACGGGAGTCCCAGGATCCAGCCCCAGCATTTT; cdr3_aa: CASSAYGSPRIQPQHF
j_call: TRBJ2-3; clone_size: many; v_call: TRBV5-8; d_call: NA; cdr3_nt: TGTGCCAGCAGCTTGTTAGATACGCAGTATTTT; cdr3_aa: CASSLLDTQYF
j_call: TRBJ2-2; clone_size: many; v_call: TRBV6-1; d_call: NA; cdr3_nt: TGTGCCAGCAGTGTGGGTCCCGAGGGCCTCCGGGAGCTGTTTTTT; cdr3_aa: CASSVGPEGLRELFF
j_call: TRBJ1-5; clone_size: many; v_call: TRBV7-2; d_call: NA; cdr3_nt: TGTGCCAGCAGCTTAGAGGTCCGGGAGCCCCAGCATTTT; cdr3_aa: CASSLEVREPQHF
j_call: TRBJ1-2; clone_size: many; v_call: TRBV3-1; d_call: TRBD1; cdr3_nt: TGTGCCAGCAGCCAAGAGGGACAGGGGCGTTTATTTAACTATGGCTACACCTTC; cdr3_aa: CASSQEGQGRLFNYGYTF
j_call: TRBJ1-1; clone_size: many; v_call: TRBV18; d_call: NA; cdr3_nt: TGTGCCAGCTCACGGGGTAGGGATGAAGCTTTCTTT; cdr3_aa: CASSRGRDEAFF
j_call: TRBJ1-5; clone_size: many; v_call: TRBV4-2; d_call: NA; cdr3_nt: TGTGCCAGCAGCCAACGACTGGGAGAAAATCAGCCCCAGCATTTT; cdr3_aa: CASSQRLGENQPQHF
j_call: TRBJ1-5; clone_size: many; v_call: TRBV5-5; d_call: NA; cdr3_nt: TGTGCCAGCAGCTTAAACAGGGACAATCAGCCCCAGCATTTT; cdr3_aa: CASSLNRDNQPQHF
j_call: TRBJ2-3; clone_size: many; v_call: TRBV10-1; d_call: NA; cdr3_nt: TGCGCCAGCAGTGTACAGGGAATAAATACGCAGTATTTT; cdr3_aa: CASSVQGINTQYF
j_call: TRBJ1-2; clone_size: NA; v_call: TRBV6-1; d_call: NA; cdr3_nt: TGTGCCAGCAGTGAAGAGGGGTCCTGGGGCTACACCTTC; cdr3_aa: CASSEEGSWGYTF
j_call: TRBJ2-5; clone_size: many; v_call: TRBV6-2/TRBV6-3; d_call: NA; cdr3_nt: TGTGCCAGCAGTTACGCGGGAGAGACCCAGTACTTC; cdr3_aa: CASSYAGETQYF
j_call: TRBJ1-2; clone_size: NA; v_call: TRBV27; d_call: NA; cdr3_nt: TGTGCCAGCAGTTCGTCCCGGGGCCCCTATGGCTACACCTTC; cdr3_aa: CASSSSRGPYGYTF